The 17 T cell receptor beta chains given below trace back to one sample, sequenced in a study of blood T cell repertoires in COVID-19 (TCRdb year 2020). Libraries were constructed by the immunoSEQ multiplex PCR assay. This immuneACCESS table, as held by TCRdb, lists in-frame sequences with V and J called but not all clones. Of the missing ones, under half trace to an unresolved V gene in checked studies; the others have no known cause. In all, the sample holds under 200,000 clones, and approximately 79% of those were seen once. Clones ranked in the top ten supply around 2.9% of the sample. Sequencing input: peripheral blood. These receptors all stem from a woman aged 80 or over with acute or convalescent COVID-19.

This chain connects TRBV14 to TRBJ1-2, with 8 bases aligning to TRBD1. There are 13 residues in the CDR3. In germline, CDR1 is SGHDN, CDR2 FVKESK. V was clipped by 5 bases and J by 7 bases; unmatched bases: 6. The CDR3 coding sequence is TGTGCCAGCAGCTCCAGGGGGCTCGGTGGCTACACCTTC. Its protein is CASSSRGLGGYTF.

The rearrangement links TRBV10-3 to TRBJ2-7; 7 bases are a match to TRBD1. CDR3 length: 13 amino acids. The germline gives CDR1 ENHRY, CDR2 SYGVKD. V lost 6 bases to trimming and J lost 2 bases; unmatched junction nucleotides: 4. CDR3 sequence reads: CAISRQGAYEQYF. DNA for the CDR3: TGTGCCATCAGCCGACAGGGAGCCTACGAGCAGTACTTC.

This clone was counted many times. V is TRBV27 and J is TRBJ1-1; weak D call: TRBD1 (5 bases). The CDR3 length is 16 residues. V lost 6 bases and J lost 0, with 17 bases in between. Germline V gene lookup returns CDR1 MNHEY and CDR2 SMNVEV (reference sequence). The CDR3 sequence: CASSTDRTQMNTEAFF. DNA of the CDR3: TGTGCCAGCAGCACCGATCGGACACAAATGAACACTGAAGCTTTCTTT.

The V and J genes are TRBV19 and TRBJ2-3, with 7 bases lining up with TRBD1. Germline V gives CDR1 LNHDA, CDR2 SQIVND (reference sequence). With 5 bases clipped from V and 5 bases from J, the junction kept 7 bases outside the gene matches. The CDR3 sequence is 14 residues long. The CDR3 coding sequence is TGTGCCAGTAGTTCGGGACAGCTTGTAGATACGCAGTATTTT. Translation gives CASSSGQLVDTQYF.

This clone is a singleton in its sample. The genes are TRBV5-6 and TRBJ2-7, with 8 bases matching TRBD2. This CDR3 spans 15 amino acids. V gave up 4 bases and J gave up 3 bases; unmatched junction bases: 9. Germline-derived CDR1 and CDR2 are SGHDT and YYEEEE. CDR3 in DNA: TGTGCCAGCAGCCCGACCGGGACTAGTAGCTACGAGCAGTACTTC. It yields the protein CASSPTGTSSYEQYF.

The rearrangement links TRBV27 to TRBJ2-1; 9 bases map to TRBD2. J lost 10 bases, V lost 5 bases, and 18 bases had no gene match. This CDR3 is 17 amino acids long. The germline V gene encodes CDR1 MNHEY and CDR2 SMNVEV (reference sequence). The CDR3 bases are TGTGCCAGCAGTCAGCCGGGGAGGGCTAGCGGGAAACCAGAGCAGTTCTTC. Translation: CASSQPGRASGKPEQFF.

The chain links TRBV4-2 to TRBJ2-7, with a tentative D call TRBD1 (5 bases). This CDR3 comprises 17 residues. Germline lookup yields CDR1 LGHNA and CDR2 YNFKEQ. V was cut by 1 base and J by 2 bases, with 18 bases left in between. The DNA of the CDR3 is TGTGCCAGCAGCCAAGGCAGGGCCTCATTACTTACCTACGAGCAGTACTTC. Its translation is CASSQGRASLLTYEQYF.

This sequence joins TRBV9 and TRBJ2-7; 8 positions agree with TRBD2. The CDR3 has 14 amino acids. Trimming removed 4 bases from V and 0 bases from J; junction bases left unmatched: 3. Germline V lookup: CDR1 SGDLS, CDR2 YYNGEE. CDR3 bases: TGTGCCAGCAGCACGACTAGCGTCTCCTACGAGCAGTACTTC. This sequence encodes CASSTTSVSYEQYF.

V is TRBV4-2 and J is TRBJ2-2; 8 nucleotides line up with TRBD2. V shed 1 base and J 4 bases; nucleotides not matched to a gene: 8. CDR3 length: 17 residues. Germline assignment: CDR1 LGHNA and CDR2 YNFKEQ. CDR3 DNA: TGTGCCAGCAGCCAAGGCGAGGGGACTAGTAGCACCGGGGAGCTGTTTTTT. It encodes CASSQGEGTSSTGELFF.

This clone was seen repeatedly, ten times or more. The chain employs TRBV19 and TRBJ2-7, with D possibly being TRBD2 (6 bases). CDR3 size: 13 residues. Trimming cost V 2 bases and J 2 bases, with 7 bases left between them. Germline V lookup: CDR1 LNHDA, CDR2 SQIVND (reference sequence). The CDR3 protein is CASSISGAYEQYF. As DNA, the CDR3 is TGTGCCAGTAGTATATCGGGGGCCTACGAGCAGTACTTC.

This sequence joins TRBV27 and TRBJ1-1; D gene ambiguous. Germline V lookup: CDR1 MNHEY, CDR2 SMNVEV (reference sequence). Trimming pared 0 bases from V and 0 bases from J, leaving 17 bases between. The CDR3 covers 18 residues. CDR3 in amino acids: CASSLSWAPRELNTEAFF. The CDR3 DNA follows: TGTGCCAGCAGTTTATCTTGGGCCCCCCGGGAATTGAACACTGAAGCTTTCTTT.

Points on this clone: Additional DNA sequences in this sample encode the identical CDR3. CDR3 amino acids: CASSVGLAGIEQYF. In DNA form, the CDR3 reads TGTGCCAGCAGCGTAGGGCTAGCGGGAATCGAGCAGTACTTC. The chain uses TRBV9 and TRBJ2-7, with 9 positions matching TRBD2. This CDR3 is built from 14 residues. V trimming: 0 bases; J trimming: 6 bases; junction bases outside the gene matches: 4. Germline CDR1 is SGDLS and CDR2 is YYNGEE.

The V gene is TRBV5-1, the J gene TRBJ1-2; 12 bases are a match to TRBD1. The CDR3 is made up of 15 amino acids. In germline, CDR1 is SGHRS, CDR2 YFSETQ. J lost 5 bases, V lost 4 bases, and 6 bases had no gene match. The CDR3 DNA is TGCGCCAGCAGCCCGGGACAGGGGGCTTCTTATGGCTACACCTTC. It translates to CASSPGQGASYGYTF.

CDR3 DNA sequence: TGTGCCACCAGCCCCGCGGGACAGGGGAACAATCAGCCCCAGCATTTT. Translated: CATSPAGQGNNQPQHF. This chain links TRBV24-1 with TRBJ1-5, with 10 nucleotides matching TRBD1. The CDR3 sequence is 16 residues long. J was trimmed by 3 bases and V by 7 bases; bases with no gene match: 8. The V gene's germline CDR1 is KGHDR and CDR2 SFDVKD.

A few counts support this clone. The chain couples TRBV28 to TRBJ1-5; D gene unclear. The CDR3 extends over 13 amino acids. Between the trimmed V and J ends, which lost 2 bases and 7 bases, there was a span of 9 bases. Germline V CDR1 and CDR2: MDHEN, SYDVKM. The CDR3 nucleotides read TGTGCCAGCAGTTTAAACGTTCGGCAGCCCCAGCATTTT. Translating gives CASSLNVRQPQHF.

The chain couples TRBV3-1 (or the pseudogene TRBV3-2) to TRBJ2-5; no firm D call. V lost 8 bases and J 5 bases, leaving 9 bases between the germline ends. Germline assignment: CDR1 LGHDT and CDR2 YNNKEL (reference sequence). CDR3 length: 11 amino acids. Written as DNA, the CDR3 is TGTGCCAGCGAGGTTCGGGAGACCCAGTACTTC. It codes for CASEVRETQYF.

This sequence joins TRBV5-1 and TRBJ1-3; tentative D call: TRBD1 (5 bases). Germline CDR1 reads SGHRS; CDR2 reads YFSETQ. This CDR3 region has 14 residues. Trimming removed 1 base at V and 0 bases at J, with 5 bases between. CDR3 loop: CASSLQGSGNTIYF. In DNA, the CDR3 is TGCGCCAGCAGCTTGCAGGGCTCTGGAAACACCATATATTTT.